The subject of this entry is one T cell receptor beta chain. Its antigen is currently unknown. The data derive from a study of T cell responses to AZD1222 COVID-19 vaccine. Whole-study results and caveats: Among the donors, most were white British and more were female, and clonal diversity was possibly underestimated. Researchers report vaccine-associated CD4 TCRs spanning spike, with dominance at 160-218 and 743-854. An increase in Spike-specific TCR breadth and depth was observed after two AZD1222 doses.

V dropped 4 bases and J dropped 4 bases, with 10 bases sitting between them. CDR3 length: 13 residues. CDR1 is SGHTA and CDR2 is FQGTGA in the germline V gene. The table came from immunoSEQ multiplex PCR; TCRdb's copy has only in-frame clones and leaves some out. The sample consists of just over 80,000 clones, over 80% of them appearing once. The source was peripheral blood, collected on day 0 of AZD1222 vaccination. This TCR came from an adult in good health. The chain couples TRBV7-3 to TRBJ1-1, with D maybe TRBD1 (5 bases). The CDR3 sequence: CASSSGHTTEAFF. CDR3 DNA sequence: TGTGCCAGCAGCTCTGGACACACCACTGAAGCTTTCTTT.